Shown below are 14 T cell receptor beta chains from a single sample sequenced in a study of T-cell memory formation after mild COVID-19. A single record per CDR3 protein comes from TCRdb applying MiXCR to the 5' RACE reads. The sample has 150,000 to 200,000 distinct CDR3 sequences, around 18% seen once. Specimen: PBMCs or a T cell subset sorted from them (not recorded which). These receptors were taken from a man between 18 and 35 years old who had mild COVID-19 (a few samples of this study predate the infection). Cell type and time point are not known.

This clonotype has more than one count but fewer than ten. V usage is TRBV11-2 and J usage is TRBJ1-6, with D unclear. Germline V lookup: CDR1 SGHAT, CDR2 FQNNGV. V dropped 1 base and J dropped 0 bases, with 10 bases sitting between them. The CDR3 loop spans 17 amino acids. The CDR3, as DNA: TGTGCCAGCAGCTTAGGAGACACGAGCTCCTATAATTCACCCCTCCACTTT. Translation: CASSLGDTSSYNSPLHF.

J is TRBJ1-6 and V is TRBV6-1; D is undetermined. The CDR3 sequence is 16 residues long. Germline CDR1 reads MNHNS; CDR2 reads SASEGT. Trimming removed 7 bases at V and 0 bases at J, with 13 bases between. The CDR3 loop reads CASTEVLSSYNSPLHF. The CDR3 nucleotides read TGTGCCAGCACGGAGGTTCTCAGCTCCTATAATTCACCCCTCCACTTT.

V gene TRBV5-1 combines with J gene TRBJ2-1, with TRBD2 identical over 11 bases. This CDR3 region has 18 residues. The V segment lost 4 bases and the J segment 5 bases; nucleotides outside the gene matches: 14. The germline gives CDR1 SGHRS, CDR2 YFSETQ. The CDR3 sequence: CASSTGGVAGGLNNEQFF. For the CDR3, the DNA is TGCGCCAGCAGCACCGGCGGAGTAGCGGGGGGGCTGAACAATGAGCAGTTCTTC.

This clonotype turned up a few times. The V call is TRBV5-1, the J call TRBJ2-1, with a tentative D call TRBD2 (6 bases). The CDR3 sequence is 15 residues long. V lost 0 bases and J 0 bases, leaving 7 bases between the germline ends. Germline V gives CDR1 SGHRS, CDR2 YFSETQ. The CDR3 DNA reads as TGCGCCAGCAGCTTGGTGGGGGGCTCCTACAATGAGCAGTTCTTC. Its protein product is CASSLVGGSYNEQFF.

The gene calls are TRBV5-1 and TRBJ2-7, with 10 bases fitting TRBD1. The CDR3 covers 14 residues. V shed 0 bases, J shed 7 bases, and the junction held 4 bases outside the gene matches. Germline CDR1 and CDR2: SGHRS and YFSETQ. The CDR3 DNA is TGCGCCAGCAGCTTGGGAGGGACAGGGGAGGAGCAGTACGTC. Translation gives CASSLGGTGEEQYV.

This clonotype was picked up a small number of times. The chain employs TRBV6-2 or TRBV6-3 and TRBJ2-1; 11 bases are shared with TRBD2. Losses at the gene ends were 2 bases for V and 11 bases for J; bases not matched to a gene: 8. The CDR3 is 15 residues long. The germline V gene encodes CDR1 MNHEY and CDR2 SVGEGT. The CDR3 sequence: CASSYGLSGGVQQFF. CDR3 DNA: TGTGCCAGCAGTTACGGGCTTAGCGGGGGGGTCCAGCAGTTCTTC.

This clonotype was detected many times. The rearrangement links TRBV19 to TRBJ2-7, with D perhaps assigned TRBD1 or TRBD2 (6 bases each). The germline V gene has CDR1 LNHDA and CDR2 SQIVND (reference sequence). There are 16 residues in the CDR3. Between the trimmed V and J ends, which lost 5 bases and 0 bases, there was a span of 17 bases. Written as DNA, the CDR3 is TGTGCCAGTAGTCTCGACAGGACTACCTCCTCCTACGAGCAGTACTTC. Translated: CASSLDRTTSSYEQYF.

V usage is TRBV12-3 or TRBV12-4 and J usage is TRBJ1-3; the match to TRBD1 covers 11 bases. V lost 3 bases to trimming and J lost 0 bases; unmatched junction nucleotides: 7. The CDR3 is made up of 18 amino acids. CDR3 coding DNA: TGTGCCAGCAGTTTGGGGACAGGGGGTTGGAGCTCTGGAAACACCATATATTTT. Translated, it gives CASSLGTGGWSSGNTIYF.

V and J are TRBV6-2 or TRBV6-3 and TRBJ2-1; TRBD2 aligns across 7 bases. Trimming cost V 5 bases and J 5 bases; bases outside gene matches: 12. The CDR3 is 16 residues long. In germline, CDR1 is MNHEY, CDR2 SVGEGT. CDR3 region: CASSSPPGTTHNEQFF. The CDR3 DNA sequence: TGTGCCAGCAGTAGTCCTCCGGGGACTACACACAATGAGCAGTTCTTC.

The sample holds a few counts of this clonotype. The rearrangement links TRBV7-2 to TRBJ2-6; D uncertain. This CDR3 is built from 15 residues. Germline CDR1 is SGHTA and CDR2 is FQGNSA. Trimming stripped 5 bases from V and 6 bases from J, with 14 bases between. DNA of the CDR3: TGTGCCAGCAGCCAAACTCGTACCGAGGCCAACGTCCTGACTTTC. This translates into CASSQTRTEANVLTF.

This clonotype was observed a few times. The V gene is TRBV7-9, the J gene TRBJ2-1; 7 bases are shared with TRBD1. V lost 2 bases to trimming and J lost 9 bases; unmatched junction nucleotides: 10. The germline CDR1 and CDR2 sequences are SEHNR and FQNEAQ (reference sequence). The CDR3 has 15 residues. CDR3 sequence reads: CASSLRGTSGGEQFF. CDR3 bases: TGTGCCAGCAGCTTAAGGGGGACCTCAGGGGGTGAGCAGTTCTTC.

This clonotype was observed a few times. The J gene is TRBJ2-6, the V gene TRBV7-9; possible D gene TRBD1, 6 bases. CDR3 length: 18 amino acids. CDR1 is SEHNR, CDR2 FQNEAQ, per germline (reference sequence). Trimming left V 3 bases short and J 0 bases short, with 15 bases between. The CDR3 sequence: CASSFPRGLYSGANVLTF. As DNA, the CDR3 is TGTGCCAGCAGCTTTCCCAGGGGATTATACTCTGGGGCCAACGTCCTGACTTTC. Based on the CDR3 plus reference TRBV7-9 and TRBJ2-6, the full variable domain is DTGVSQNPRHKITKRGQNVTFRCDPISEHNRLYWYRQTLGQGPEFLTYFQNEAQLEKSRLLSDRFSAERPKGSFSTLEIQRTEQGDSAMYLCASSFPRGLYSGANVLTFGAGSRLTVL.

This clonotype was seen more than once but under ten times. The V and J genes are TRBV29-1 and TRBJ1-1, with 7 bases matching TRBD1. Germline V gene sequence: CDR1 SQVTM, CDR2 ANQGSEA. The CDR3 totals 14 residues. J was trimmed by 2 bases and V by 4 bases; bases with no gene match: 7. The CDR3 region is CSVVADRENTEAFF. The CDR3 DNA reads TGCAGCGTTGTAGCAGACAGGGAAAACACTGAAGCTTTCTTT.

This clonotype was detected only a few times. The chain joins TRBV5-1 to TRBJ2-3; 8 bases are a match to TRBD2. The CDR3 is 15 residues long. Germline trimming cut 4 bases from V and 5 bases from J; bases unmatched to any gene: 9. In germline, CDR1 is SGHRS, CDR2 YFSETQ. The chain's CDR3 is CASSRGSGGLDTQYF. DNA of the CDR3: TGCGCCAGCAGCCGGGGGAGCGGGGGTTTAGATACGCAGTATTTT. The full variable domain, with the rest looked up from reference TRBV5-1 and TRBJ2-3, is KAGVTQTPRYLIKTRGQQVTLSCSPISGHRSVSWYQQTPGQGLQFLFEYFSETQRNKGNFPGRFSGRQFSNSRSEMNVSTLELGDSALYLCASSRGSGGLDTQYFGPGTRLTVL.